These 5 T cell receptor beta chains were sequenced from one sample in a study of T cell responses to AZD1222 COVID-19 vaccine. Libraries were prepared by immunoSEQ multiplex PCR; TCRdb keeps only in-frame clonotypes and omits some of them. The sample holds 120,000 or so clones, around 85% seen once. This specimen was peripheral blood, taken on day 0 of AZD1222 vaccination. Receptors were obtained from an adult in good health.

This clone was counted a few times. The chain has TRBV29-1 and TRBJ2-7; 8 bases fit TRBD1. Trimming at V came to 5 bases and at J to 3 bases, leaving 3 bases not matched to a gene. CDR3 length equals 12 residues. Germline assignment: CDR1 SQVTM and CDR2 ANQGSEA. DNA for the CDR3: TGCAGCGTTCGAGACAGGGGCTACGAGCAGTACTTC. It translates to CSVRDRGYEQYF.

This clone has more than one count but fewer than ten. The CDR3: CASSQGIQAGEQYF. DNA of the CDR3: TGCGCCAGCAGCCAAGGCATTCAGGCTGGTGAGCAGTACTTC. The chain joins TRBV4-1 to TRBJ2-7; D uncertain. CDR1 and CDR2 (germline): MGHRA, YSYEKL. V was trimmed by 1 base and J by 7 bases, leaving 14 bases between them. The CDR3 sequence is 14 residues long.

The genes are TRBV29-1 and TRBJ1-1, with 9 bases aligning to TRBD1. J was trimmed by 5 bases and V by 7 bases; bases with no gene match: 5. Germline CDR1 reads SQVTM; CDR2 reads ANQGSEA. The CDR3 runs to 12 residues. CDR3 DNA: TGCAGCGGTGACAGGGGGAGAACTGAAGCTTTCTTT. This sequence encodes CSGDRGRTEAFF.

This clone was detected a few times. This chain connects TRBV15 to TRBJ1-5, with TRBD1 identical over 8 bases. The germline V gene has CDR1 LNHNV and CDR2 YYDKDF (reference sequence). V gave up 2 bases and J gave up 0 bases; unmatched junction bases: 3. The CDR3 is made up of 16 amino acids. The DNA for the CDR3 is TGTGCCACCAGCAGAAGGACAGGGAATAGCAATCAGCCCCAGCATTTT. It codes for CATSRRTGNSNQPQHF.

The J gene is TRBJ1-2, the V gene TRBV6-5; maybe TRBD1 (6 bases). Germline CDR1 is MNHEY and CDR2 is SVGAGI. The CDR3 totals 13 residues. Trimming took 8 bases from V and 8 from J, leaving 18 bases between them. For the CDR3, the DNA is TGTGCCAGCGCGATGGGGGGGGCCCGAGGCTACACCTTC. This translates into CASAMGGARGYTF.